This T cell receptor beta chain appears in the sequencing data of a study of T cells in Graves' hyperthyroidism and ophthalmopathy. Amplification of TCR beta CDR3 regions used RNA as the template. The TCR CDR3 was amplified in a first-round RT-PCR using the HTBI primer set. TCRdb fed the multiplex PCR reads into MiXCR, producing one record per CDR3 protein. The table has approximately 870,000 distinct CDR3 sequences, 38% seen once. As regards this clonotype: Its antigen is not known.

This CDR3 has 13 amino acids. The germline V gene has CDR1 MNHEY and CDR2 SVGAGI. Trimming left V 6 bases short and J 7 bases short, with 15 bases between. Whole-study results and caveats: Most thyroid clonotypes expanded above 0.001 were also detected in blood. Median prediction lead before ophthalmopathy onset was 5.5 to 7 months with the model.

The chain couples TRBV6-5 to TRBJ1-2; tentatively, D is TRBD1 (6 bases). Sample: blood. The sequence was obtained from a man in his late teens or twenties with Graves' hyperthyroidism. The CDR3 DNA reads TGTGCCAGCAGCCCCCAGGCCAGGGGTGGCTACACCTTC. Protein sequence: CASSPQARGGYTF.